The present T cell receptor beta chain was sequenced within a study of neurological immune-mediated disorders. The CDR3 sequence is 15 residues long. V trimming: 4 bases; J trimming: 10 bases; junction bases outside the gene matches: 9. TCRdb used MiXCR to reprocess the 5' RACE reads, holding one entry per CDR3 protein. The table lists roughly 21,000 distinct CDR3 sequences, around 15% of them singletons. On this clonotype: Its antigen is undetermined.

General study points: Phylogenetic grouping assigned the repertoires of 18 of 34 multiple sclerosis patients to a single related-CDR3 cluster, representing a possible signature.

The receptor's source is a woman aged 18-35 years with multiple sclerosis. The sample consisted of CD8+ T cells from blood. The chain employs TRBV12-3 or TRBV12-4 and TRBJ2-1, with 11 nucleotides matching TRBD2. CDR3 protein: CASSSLTSGVREQFF. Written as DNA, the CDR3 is TGTGCCAGCAGTTCCCTGACTAGCGGGGTGCGAGAGCAGTTCTTC.